The rows below give T cell receptor beta chains drawn from one sample of a study of cytomegalovirus exposure and HLA in healthy donors. Measured with immunoSEQ multiplex PCR; TCRdb has only the in-frame clones, and not every one. The sample holds over 75,000 clones, around 67% seen once. Input material: PBMCs. Source of these receptors: a human donor in good health. The CDR3 runs from the conserved cysteine through the conserved F or W. The D gene is left open where the match is weak. Expanded clones get a size class; other rows say once, few or many, or leave the size out.

CDR3 DNA: TGTGCCACCTGGGACAGCTTTTACAATGAGCAGTTCTTC
CDR3 protein: CATWDSFYNEQFF
V gene: TRBV10-3
CDR3 length: 13
J gene: TRBJ2-1
D gene: TRBD1
clone size: .

CDR3 DNA: TGCGCCAGCAGCACACGACTAGCGGGGACCACAGATACGCAGTATTTT
CDR3 protein: CASSTRLAGTTDTQYF
V gene: TRBV4-1
CDR3 length: 16
J gene: TRBJ2-3
D gene: TRBD2
clone size: .

CDR3 DNA: TGCAGCGCCGAGACAGGGGGCAACTATGGCTACACCTTC
CDR3 protein: CSAETGGNYGYTF
V gene: TRBV29-1
CDR3 length: 13
J gene: TRBJ1-2
D gene: TRBD1
clone size: .

CDR3 DNA: TGCGCCAGCAGCCAAGGATTGGAGACTGAAGCTTTCTTT
CDR3 protein: CASSQGLETEAFF
V gene: TRBV4-1
CDR3 length: 13
J gene: TRBJ1-1
D gene: .
clone size: few

CDR3 DNA: TGTGCCAGCAGTTGGACAGGGGACGATCAGCCCCAGCATTTT
CDR3 protein: CASSWTGDDQPQHF
V gene: TRBV6-5
CDR3 length: 14
J gene: TRBJ1-5
D gene: TRBD1
clone size: few

CDR3 DNA: TGCGCCAGCAGCTCACCCCAGGGTCCCTACAATGAGCAGTTCTTC
CDR3 protein: CASSSPQGPYNEQFF
V gene: TRBV5-1
CDR3 length: 15
J gene: TRBJ2-1
D gene: .
clone size: .

CDR3 DNA: TGTGCTAGTGGCCGACTAGCCGGGGAGCTGTTTTTT
CDR3 protein: CASGRLAGELFF
V gene: TRBV12-5
CDR3 length: 12
J gene: TRBJ2-2
D gene: .
clone size: few

CDR3 DNA: TGTGCCAGCAGCCAAACTAGTCGCCCGCGGGAGTACGAGCAGTACTTC
CDR3 protein: CASSQTSRPREYEQYF
V gene: TRBV7-6
CDR3 length: 16
J gene: TRBJ2-7
D gene: TRBD2
clone size: few

CDR3 DNA: TGTGCCAGCAGCCCCCAGGGGGCTGGGTTCAATGAAAAACTGTTTTTT
CDR3 protein: CASSPQGAGFNEKLFF
V gene: TRBV11-2
CDR3 length: 16
J gene: TRBJ1-4
D gene: TRBD1
clone size: .

CDR3 DNA: TGCGCCAGCAGCGTTGGGACAGTTTATAATGAAAAACTGTTTTTT
CDR3 protein: CASSVGTVYNEKLFF
V gene: TRBV5-1
CDR3 length: 15
J gene: TRBJ1-4
D gene: TRBD1
clone size: .

CDR3 DNA: TGTGCCAGCAGCTCGACAGGGGATCAGCCCCAGCATTTT
CDR3 protein: CASSSTGDQPQHF
V gene: TRBV7-2
CDR3 length: 13
J gene: TRBJ1-5
D gene: TRBD1
clone size: .

CDR3 DNA: TGTGCCAGTAGGCTACAGGGGGTGAATTCACCCCTCCACTTT
CDR3 protein: CASRLQGVNSPLHF
V gene: TRBV19
CDR3 length: 14
J gene: TRBJ1-6
D gene: TRBD1
clone size: .

CDR3 DNA: TGCGCCAGCAGCCAATCCGGGACTTATGGCTACACCTTC
CDR3 protein: CASSQSGTYGYTF
V gene: TRBV4-3
CDR3 length: 13
J gene: TRBJ1-2
D gene: .
clone size: .

CDR3 DNA: TGTGCCAGCAGGCTAACCACCTTGTCCTACGAGCAGTACTTC
CDR3 protein: CASRLTTLSYEQYF
V gene: TRBV11-3
CDR3 length: 14
J gene: TRBJ2-7
D gene: .
clone size: .

CDR3 DNA: TGTGCCTCCCAATGGACAGGGGTAATCTATGGCTACACCTTC
CDR3 protein: CASQWTGVIYGYTF
V gene: TRBV30
CDR3 length: 14
J gene: TRBJ1-2
D gene: TRBD1
clone size: .

CDR3 DNA: TGTGCCAGTAGTATAATCCTGGGTGGCCGCGGGCAGTACTTC
CDR3 protein: CASSIILGGRGQYF
V gene: TRBV19
CDR3 length: 14
J gene: TRBJ2-5
D gene: .
clone size: .

CDR3 DNA: TGTGCCACCAGCAGAATCATACAGGGGAACACAGATACGCAGTATTTT
CDR3 protein: CATSRIIQGNTDTQYF
V gene: TRBV15
CDR3 length: 16
J gene: TRBJ2-3
D gene: TRBD1
clone size: once

CDR3 DNA: TGTGCCAGCGACGGGCACAGGGAAATGGTAGGCTACACCTTC
CDR3 protein: CASDGHREMVGYTF
V gene: TRBV6-1
CDR3 length: 14
J gene: TRBJ1-2
D gene: .
clone size: .

CDR3 DNA: TGTGCTAGTGGTTTGATCCCAGGGCCAGCCAGCTATGGCTACACCTTC
CDR3 protein: CASGLIPGPASYGYTF
V gene: TRBV12-5
CDR3 length: 16
J gene: TRBJ1-2
D gene: .
clone size: .

CDR3 DNA: TGTGCCAGCAGCCAGACGGGACAGGGAAGCTATGGCTACACCTTC
CDR3 protein: CASSQTGQGSYGYTF
V gene: TRBV6-5
CDR3 length: 15
J gene: TRBJ1-2
D gene: TRBD1
clone size: .

CDR3 DNA: TGCAGCGTTCGACAGGGTCTTCAAGAGACCCAGTACTTC
CDR3 protein: CSVRQGLQETQYF
V gene: TRBV29-1
CDR3 length: 13
J gene: TRBJ2-5
D gene: TRBD1
clone size: once

CDR3 DNA: TGTGCCAGCAGCTTGCCCCCCCGGAGGTCCCACGAGCAGTACTTC
CDR3 protein: CASSLPPRRSHEQYF
V gene: TRBV11-2
CDR3 length: 15
J gene: TRBJ2-7
D gene: .
clone size: once

CDR3 DNA: TGTGCCAGCAGCCAAGATTCGGCAGGGGGCTTCGATGGCTACACCTTC
CDR3 protein: CASSQDSAGGFDGYTF
V gene: TRBV4-2
CDR3 length: 16
J gene: TRBJ1-2
D gene: TRBD1
clone size: .

CDR3 DNA: TGTGCCAGCACGGCTGGGCAGGGAGGGACCCAGTACTTC
CDR3 protein: CASTAGQGGTQYF
V gene: TRBV6-5
CDR3 length: 13
J gene: TRBJ2-5
D gene: .
clone size: .

CDR3 DNA: TGTGCCAGCAGCTTTGGACTCCACACCGGGGAGCTGTTTTTT
CDR3 protein: CASSFGLHTGELFF
V gene: TRBV7-2
CDR3 length: 14
J gene: TRBJ2-2
D gene: .
clone size: .

CDR3 DNA: TGTGCCAGCAGCTTTTCGACAGGGGCAGAGACCCAGTACTTC
CDR3 protein: CASSFSTGAETQYF
V gene: TRBV5-6
CDR3 length: 14
J gene: TRBJ2-5
D gene: TRBD1
clone size: few

CDR3 DNA: TGCGCCAGCAGCCCTGCCGAAGGGGGCGAAAGCTATGGCTACACCTTC
CDR3 protein: CASSPAEGGESYGYTF
V gene: TRBV4-3
CDR3 length: 16
J gene: TRBJ1-2
D gene: TRBD1
clone size: once

CDR3 DNA: TGTGCCAGCAGACTAGCGGGGGAGACCCAGTACTTC
CDR3 protein: CASRLAGETQYF
V gene: TRBV2
CDR3 length: 12
J gene: TRBJ2-5
D gene: TRBD2
clone size: .

CDR3 DNA: TGTGCCACCAGCATTTTTCGACAGGATGGCAACTATGGCTACACCTTC
CDR3 protein: CATSIFRQDGNYGYTF
V gene: TRBV15
CDR3 length: 16
J gene: TRBJ1-2
D gene: .
clone size: .

CDR3 DNA: TGTGCCAGCAGCTCCTCTTGGGGGGGGAACACTGAAGCTTTCTTT
CDR3 protein: CASSSSWGGNTEAFF
V gene: TRBV7-2
CDR3 length: 15
J gene: TRBJ1-1
D gene: .
clone size: .

CDR3 DNA: TGTGCCAGCAGTGTGGCGAGGGTATCCTACGAGCAGTACTTC
CDR3 protein: CASSVARVSYEQYF
V gene: TRBV2
CDR3 length: 14
J gene: TRBJ2-7
D gene: .
clone size: .

CDR3 DNA: TGTGCCACGCGCCGGGCCCCGGGGGGCACTGAAGCTTTCTTT
CDR3 protein: CATRRAPGGTEAFF
V gene: TRBV19
CDR3 length: 14
J gene: TRBJ1-1
D gene: .
clone size: few

CDR3 DNA: TGCGCCAGCAGCTTGGTTGACAGGGGTGGGGAGACCCAGTACTTC
CDR3 protein: CASSLVDRGGETQYF
V gene: TRBV5-1
CDR3 length: 15
J gene: TRBJ2-5
D gene: TRBD1
clone size: .

CDR3 DNA: TGTGCCAGCAGCTTAGGCGAGGCTTCCCGGGGCTACACCTTC
CDR3 protein: CASSLGEASRGYTF
V gene: TRBV7-8
CDR3 length: 14
J gene: TRBJ1-2
D gene: .
clone size: .

CDR3 DNA: TGTGCCAGCAGCGTAGACATGAACACTGAAGCTTTCTTT
CDR3 protein: CASSVDMNTEAFF
V gene: TRBV9
CDR3 length: 13
J gene: TRBJ1-1
D gene: .
clone size: .

CDR3 DNA: TGTGCCAGCAGCCCCCCTGGCAGTAATCAGCCCCAGCATTTT
CDR3 protein: CASSPPGSNQPQHF
V gene: TRBV7-9
CDR3 length: 14
J gene: TRBJ1-5
D gene: .
clone size: .

CDR3 DNA: TGTGCCAGTACCTACCCCGGACAGGGGGTGGGTGGCTACACCTTC
CDR3 protein: CASTYPGQGVGGYTF
V gene: TRBV19
CDR3 length: 15
J gene: TRBJ1-2
D gene: TRBD1
clone size: .